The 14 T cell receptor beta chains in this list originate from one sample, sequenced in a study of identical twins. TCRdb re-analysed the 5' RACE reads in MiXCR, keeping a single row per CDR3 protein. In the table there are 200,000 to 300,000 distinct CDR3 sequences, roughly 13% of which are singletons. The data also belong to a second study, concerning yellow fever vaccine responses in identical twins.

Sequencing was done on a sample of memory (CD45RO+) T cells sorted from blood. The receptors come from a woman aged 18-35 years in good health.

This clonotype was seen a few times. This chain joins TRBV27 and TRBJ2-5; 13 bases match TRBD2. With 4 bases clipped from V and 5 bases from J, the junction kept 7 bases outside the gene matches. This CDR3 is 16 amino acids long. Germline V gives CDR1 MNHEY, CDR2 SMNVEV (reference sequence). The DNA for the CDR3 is TGTGCCAGCAGTTGGGAGACTAGCGGGAGGAGGGAGACCCAGTACTTC. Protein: CASSWETSGRRETQYF.

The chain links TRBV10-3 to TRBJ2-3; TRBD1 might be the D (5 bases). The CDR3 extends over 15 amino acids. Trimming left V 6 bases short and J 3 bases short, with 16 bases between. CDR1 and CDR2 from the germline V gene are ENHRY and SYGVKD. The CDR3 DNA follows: TGTGCCATCAGAAGACAGCCAGAGAAGACAGATACGCAGTATTTT. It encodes CAIRRQPEKTDTQYF.

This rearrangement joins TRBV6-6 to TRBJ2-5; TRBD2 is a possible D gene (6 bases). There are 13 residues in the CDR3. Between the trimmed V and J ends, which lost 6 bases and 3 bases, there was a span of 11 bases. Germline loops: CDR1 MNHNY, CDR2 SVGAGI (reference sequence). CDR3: CASSLIAEETQYF. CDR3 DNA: TGTGCCAGCAGCTTGATAGCGGAAGAGACCCAGTACTTC.

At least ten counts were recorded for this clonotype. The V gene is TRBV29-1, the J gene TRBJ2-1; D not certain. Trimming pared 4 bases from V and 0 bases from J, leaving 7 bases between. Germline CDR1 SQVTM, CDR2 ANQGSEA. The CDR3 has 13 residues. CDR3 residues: CSVAPSSYNEQFF. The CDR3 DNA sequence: TGCAGCGTTGCCCCAAGCTCCTACAATGAGCAGTTCTTC.

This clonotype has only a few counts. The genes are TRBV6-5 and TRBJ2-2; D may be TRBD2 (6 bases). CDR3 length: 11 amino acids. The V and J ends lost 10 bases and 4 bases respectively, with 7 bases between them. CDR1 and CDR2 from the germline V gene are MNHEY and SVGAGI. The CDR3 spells CATGGTGELFF. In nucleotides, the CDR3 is TGTGCCACCGGGGGCACCGGGGAGCTGTTTTTT.

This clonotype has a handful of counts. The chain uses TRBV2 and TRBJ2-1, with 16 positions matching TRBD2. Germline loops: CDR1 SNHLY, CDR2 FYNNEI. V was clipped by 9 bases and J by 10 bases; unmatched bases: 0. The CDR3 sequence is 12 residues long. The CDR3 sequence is CARGLAGGEQFF. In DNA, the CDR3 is TGTGCCAGGGGACTAGCGGGAGGGGAGCAGTTCTTC.

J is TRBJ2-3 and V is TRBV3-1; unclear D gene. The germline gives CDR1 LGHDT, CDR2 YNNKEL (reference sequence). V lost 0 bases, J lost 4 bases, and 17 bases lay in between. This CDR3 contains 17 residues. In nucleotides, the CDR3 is TGTGCCAGCAGCCAAGAACCGGACCCACAAACGGCAGATACGCAGTATTTT. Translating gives CASSQEPDPQTADTQYF.

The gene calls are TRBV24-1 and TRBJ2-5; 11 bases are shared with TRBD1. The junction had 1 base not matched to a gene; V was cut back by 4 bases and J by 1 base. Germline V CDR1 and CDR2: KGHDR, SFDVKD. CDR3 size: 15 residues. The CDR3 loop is CATSEGTGGQETQYF. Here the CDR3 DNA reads TGTGCCACCAGTGAAGGGACAGGGGGCCAAGAGACCCAGTACTTC.

CDR3 residues: CASSTTPYEQYF. CDR3 DNA: TGTGCCAGCAGCACCACGCCCTACGAGCAGTACTTC. This chain connects TRBV28 to TRBJ2-7; D not certain. V gave up 6 bases and J gave up 2 bases, with 8 bases separating them. This CDR3 has 12 amino acids. In germline, CDR1 is MDHEN, CDR2 SYDVKM.

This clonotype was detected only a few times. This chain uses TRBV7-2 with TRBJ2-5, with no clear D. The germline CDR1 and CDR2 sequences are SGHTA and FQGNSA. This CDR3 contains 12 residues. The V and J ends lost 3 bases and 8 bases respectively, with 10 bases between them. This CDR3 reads CASSFQMGTQYF. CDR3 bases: TGTGCCAGCAGCTTCCAGATGGGAACCCAGTACTTC.

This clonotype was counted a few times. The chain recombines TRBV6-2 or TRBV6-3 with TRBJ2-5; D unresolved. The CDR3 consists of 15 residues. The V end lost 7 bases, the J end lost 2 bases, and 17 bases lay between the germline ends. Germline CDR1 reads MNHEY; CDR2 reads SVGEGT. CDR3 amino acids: CASMKWIAEQETQYF. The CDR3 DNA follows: TGTGCCAGCATGAAGTGGATAGCAGAACAAGAGACCCAGTACTTC.

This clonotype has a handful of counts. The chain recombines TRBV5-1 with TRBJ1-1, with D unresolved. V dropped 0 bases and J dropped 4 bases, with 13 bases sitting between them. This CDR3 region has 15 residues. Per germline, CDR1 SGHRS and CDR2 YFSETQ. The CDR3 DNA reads TGCGCCAGCAGCTTGGCCTCGGCAGTGGGCACTGAAGCTTTCTTT. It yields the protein CASSLASAVGTEAFF.

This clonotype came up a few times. The CDR3 loop reads CASSLGTGTNYNEQFF. CDR3 nucleotide sequence: TGCGCCAGCAGCTTGGGGACCGGGACTAATTACAATGAGCAGTTCTTC. V gene TRBV5-1 combines with J gene TRBJ2-1; TRBD2 agrees at 7 bases. Trimming took 0 bases from V and 4 from J; bases not matched to a gene: 7. Germline CDR1 reads SGHRS; CDR2 reads YFSETQ. This CDR3 is 16 amino acids long.

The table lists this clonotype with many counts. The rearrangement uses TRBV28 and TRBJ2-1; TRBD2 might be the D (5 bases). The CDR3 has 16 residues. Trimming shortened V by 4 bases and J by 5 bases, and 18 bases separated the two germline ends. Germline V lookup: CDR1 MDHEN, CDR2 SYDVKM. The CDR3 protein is CASSYSPPLENNEQFF. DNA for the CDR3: TGTGCCAGCAGTTACTCACCACCACTAGAGAACAATGAGCAGTTCTTC.